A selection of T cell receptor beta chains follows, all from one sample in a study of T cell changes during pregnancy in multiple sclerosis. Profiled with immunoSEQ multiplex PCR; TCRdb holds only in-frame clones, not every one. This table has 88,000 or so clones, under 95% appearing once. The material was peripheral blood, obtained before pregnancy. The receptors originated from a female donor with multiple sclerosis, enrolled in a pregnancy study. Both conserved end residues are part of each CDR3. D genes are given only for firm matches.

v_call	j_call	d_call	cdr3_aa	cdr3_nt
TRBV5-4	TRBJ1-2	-	CASRKTFRSGYTF	TGTGCCAGCAGGAAGACATTTCGAAGTGGCTACACCTTC
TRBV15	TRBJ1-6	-	CATSREGGLNSPLHF	TGTGCCACCAGCAGAGAGGGTGGGCTCAATTCACCCCTCCACTTT
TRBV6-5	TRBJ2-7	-	CASSQSYIREQYF	TGTGCCAGCAGTCAATCCTATATTCGCGAGCAGTACTTC
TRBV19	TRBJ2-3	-	CASSAGTQYF	TGTGCCAGTAGTGCCGGTACGCAGTATTTT
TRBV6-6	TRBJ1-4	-	CASSSAGDWEKLFF	TGTGCCAGCAGTTCAGCAGGGGATTGGGAAAAACTGTTTTTT
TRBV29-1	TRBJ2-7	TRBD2	CSVEREGEQYF	TGCAGCGTTGAAAGGGAGGGGGAGCAGTACTTC
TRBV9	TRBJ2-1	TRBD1	CASSSGGGGNEQFF	TGTGCCAGCAGCTCAGGGGGCGGAGGCAATGAGCAGTTCTTC
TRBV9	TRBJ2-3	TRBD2	CASSTVAGGTDTQYF	TGTGCCAGCAGCACGGTAGCGGGGGGCACAGATACGCAGTATTTT
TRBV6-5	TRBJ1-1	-	CASERGGGTEAFF	TGTGCCAGTGAGCGGGGGGGAGGCACTGAAGCTTTCTTT
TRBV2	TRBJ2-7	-	CASTYGQSYEQYF	TGTGCCAGCACCTACGGACAGTCCTACGAGCAGTACTTC
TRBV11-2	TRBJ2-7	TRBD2	CASSSSGGADEQYF	TGTGCCAGCAGCTCCAGCGGGGGGGCCGACGAGCAGTACTTC
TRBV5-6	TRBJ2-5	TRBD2	CASSISGGAWETQYF	TGTGCCAGCAGCATTAGCGGGGGGGCCTGGGAGACCCAGTACTTC
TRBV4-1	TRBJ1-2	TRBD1	CASSRDRGWLGGYTF	TGCGCCAGCAGCCGGGACAGGGGGTGGCTAGGGGGCTACACCTTC